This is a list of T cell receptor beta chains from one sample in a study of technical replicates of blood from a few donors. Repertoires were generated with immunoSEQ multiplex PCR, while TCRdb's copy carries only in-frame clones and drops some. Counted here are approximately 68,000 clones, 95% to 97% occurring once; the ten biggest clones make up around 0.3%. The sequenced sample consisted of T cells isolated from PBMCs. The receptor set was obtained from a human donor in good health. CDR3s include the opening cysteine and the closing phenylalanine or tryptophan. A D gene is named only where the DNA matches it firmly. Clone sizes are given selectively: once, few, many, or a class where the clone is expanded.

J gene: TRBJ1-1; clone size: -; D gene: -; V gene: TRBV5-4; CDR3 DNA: TGTGCCAGCAGCTTGGTACCAGGGGCCGACACTGAAGCTTTCTTT; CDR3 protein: CASSLVPGADTEAFF
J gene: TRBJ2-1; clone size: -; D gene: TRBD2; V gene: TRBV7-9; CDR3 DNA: TGTGCCAGCAGCTTAGACGGGAGGGCCAATGAGCAGTTCTTC; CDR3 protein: CASSLDGRANEQFF
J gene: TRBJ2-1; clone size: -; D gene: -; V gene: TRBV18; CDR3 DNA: TGTGCCAGCTCACCAGTCGATGAGCAGTTCTTC; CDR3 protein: CASSPVDEQFF
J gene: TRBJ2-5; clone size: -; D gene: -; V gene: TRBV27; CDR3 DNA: TGTGCCAGCGGAGGGGAAGAGACCCAGTACTTC; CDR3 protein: CASGGEETQYF
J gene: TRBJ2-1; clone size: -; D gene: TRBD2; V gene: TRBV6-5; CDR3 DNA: TGTGCTACCCGGACTAGCGGCAACAATGAGCAGTTCTTC; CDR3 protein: CATRTSGNNEQFF
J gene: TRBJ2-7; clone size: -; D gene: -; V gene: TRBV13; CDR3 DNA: TGTGCCAGCAGCCCAGCTAGGGAGCAGTACTTC; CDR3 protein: CASSPAREQYF
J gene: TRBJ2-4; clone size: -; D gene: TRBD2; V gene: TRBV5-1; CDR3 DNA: TGCGCCAGCAGCGGATACTCCGGGACTAGCGGGATAGACATTCAGTACTTC; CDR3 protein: CASSGYSGTSGIDIQYF
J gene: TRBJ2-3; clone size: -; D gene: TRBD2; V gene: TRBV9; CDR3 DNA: TGTGCCAGCAGCGTAGGGACCTTTCCGCGGGAGAAAGATACGCAGTATTTT; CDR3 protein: CASSVGTFPREKDTQYF
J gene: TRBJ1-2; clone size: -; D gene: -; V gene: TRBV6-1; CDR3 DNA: TGTGCCAGCAGTGGGTGGGAGGCAGGGAAACACTATGGCTACACCTTC; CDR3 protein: CASSGWEAGKHYGYTF
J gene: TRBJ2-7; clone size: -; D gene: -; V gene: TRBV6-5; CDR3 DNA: TGTGCCAGCACCAATGGAGGGAGCCACGAGCAGTACTTC; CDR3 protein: CASTNGGSHEQYF
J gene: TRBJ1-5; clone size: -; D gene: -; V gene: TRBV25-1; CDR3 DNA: TGTGCCAGCGGGGGAGGTTATAGCAATCAGCCCCAGCATTTT; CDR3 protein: CASGGGYSNQPQHF
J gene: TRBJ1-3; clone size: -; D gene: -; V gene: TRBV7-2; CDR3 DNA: TGTGCCAGTACGGGCTCTGGAAACACCATATATTTT; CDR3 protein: CASTGSGNTIYF
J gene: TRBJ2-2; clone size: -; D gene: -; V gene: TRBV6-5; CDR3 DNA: TGTGCCAGCAGTACAGTCACCGGGGAGCTGTTTTTT; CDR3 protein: CASSTVTGELFF
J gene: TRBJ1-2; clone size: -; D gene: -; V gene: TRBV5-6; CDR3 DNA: TGTGCCAGCAGCTTACAGGGAATCAGTGGCTACACCTTC; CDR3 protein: CASSLQGISGYTF
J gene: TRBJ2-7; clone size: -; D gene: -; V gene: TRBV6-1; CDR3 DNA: TGTGCCAGCAGTTCCGGACAGAAGTACGAGCAGTACTTC; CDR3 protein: CASSSGQKYEQYF
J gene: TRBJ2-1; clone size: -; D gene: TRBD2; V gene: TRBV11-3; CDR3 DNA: TGTGCCAGCAGCTTAGAGGCGGGAGGGCTTCTCTACAATGAGCAGTTCTTC; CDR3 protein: CASSLEAGGLLYNEQFF
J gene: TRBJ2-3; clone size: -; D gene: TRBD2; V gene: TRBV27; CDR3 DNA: TGTGCCAGCAGTTCGGAGCGGGAGAAGTACACAGGAACGCAGTATTTT; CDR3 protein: CASSSEREKYTGTQYF
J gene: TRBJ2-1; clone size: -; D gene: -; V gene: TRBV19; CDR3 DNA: TGTGCCAGTAGCATTACCACAGGGTATAATGAGCAGTTCTTC; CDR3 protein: CASSITTGYNEQFF
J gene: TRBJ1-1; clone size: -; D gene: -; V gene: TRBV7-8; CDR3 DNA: TGTGCCAGCAGCTTAGCGCGACAGCCGGGCACTGAAGCTTTCTTT; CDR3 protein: CASSLARQPGTEAFF
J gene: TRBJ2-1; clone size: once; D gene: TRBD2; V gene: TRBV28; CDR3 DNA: TGTGCCAGCAGTTTACCGGGACTAGCGGAGAATGAGCAGTTCTTC; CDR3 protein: CASSLPGLAENEQFF
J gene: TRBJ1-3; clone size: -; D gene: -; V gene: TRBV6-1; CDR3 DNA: TGTGCCAGCAGTGAAGCTCGCAGGCGGGACACCATATATTTT; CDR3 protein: CASSEARRRDTIYF
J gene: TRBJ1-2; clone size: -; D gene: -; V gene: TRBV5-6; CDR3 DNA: TGTGCCAGCAGCTTGGAAAGGGGCGCAGGTGGCTACACCTTC; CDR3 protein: CASSLERGAGGYTF
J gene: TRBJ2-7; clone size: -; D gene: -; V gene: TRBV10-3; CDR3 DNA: TGTGCCATCAGTGGGCACCCCTACGAGCAGTACTTC; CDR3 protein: CAISGHPYEQYF
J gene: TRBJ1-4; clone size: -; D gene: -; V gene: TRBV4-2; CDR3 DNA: TGTGCCAGCAGCCAGGTGAATGTCCGGGAAAAACTGTTTTTT; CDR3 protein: CASSQVNVREKLFF
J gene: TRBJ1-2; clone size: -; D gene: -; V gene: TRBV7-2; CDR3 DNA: TGTGCCAGCAGCCCCTCATCTCGGAGGGGTCTGGCTAACTATGGCTACACCTTC; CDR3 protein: CASSPSSRRGLANYGYTF
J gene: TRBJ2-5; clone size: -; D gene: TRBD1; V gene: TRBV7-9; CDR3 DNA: TGTGCCAGCAGCACCAATATTCCGGGACAGATTCAAGAGACCCAGTACTTC; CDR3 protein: CASSTNIPGQIQETQYF